The 18 T cell receptor beta chains reported below all come from one sample, sequenced in a study of blood T cell repertoires in COVID-19. Clones were sequenced by immunoSEQ multiplex PCR, and TCRdb holds only the in-frame ones, with some missing. In the table there are about 300,000 clones, 75% to 95% of which are singletons. Material: PBMCs or T cells enriched from blood (not recorded which). The origin of the receptors is a woman aged 25-40 years who had recovered from COVID-19.

This chain joins TRBV14 and TRBJ2-1; unclear D gene. The CDR3 is 13 residues long. Germline CDR1 SGHDN, CDR2 FVKESK. With 0 bases removed from V and 4 bases from J, the gap between germline ends came to 4 bases. CDR3 region: CASSQDSYNEQFF. For the CDR3, the DNA is TGTGCCAGCAGCCAAGACAGTTACAATGAGCAGTTCTTC.

CDR3 sequence: CASSLAVAQSSYEQYF. The DNA for the CDR3 is TGTGCCAGCAGCTTGGCCGTAGCCCAGAGCTCCTACGAGCAGTACTTC. The rearrangement links TRBV5-6 to TRBJ2-7, with D unresolved. Looked up from germline, CDR1 is SGHDT and CDR2 is YYEEEE. Trimming shortened V by 0 bases and J by 0 bases, and 13 bases separated the two germline ends. CDR3 size: 16 residues.

CDR3 in DNA: TGTGCCAGCAGCGTGGGACTAGCTTCGGGGACCCAGTACTTC. It specifies CASSVGLASGTQYF. The J gene is TRBJ2-5, the V gene TRBV9, with 9 bases matching TRBD2. The CDR3 spans 14 residues. Germline CDR1 is SGDLS and CDR2 is YYNGEE. The trim removed 2 bases at V and 7 bases at J, leaving 6 bases unmatched.

The chain employs TRBV24-1 and TRBJ2-7; maybe TRBD1 (5 bases). V was shortened by 10 bases and J by 2 bases, with 8 bases between the two germline ends. Looked up from germline, CDR1 is KGHDR and CDR2 is SFDVKD. The CDR3 sequence is 11 residues long. CDR3 sequence: CATGQAYEQYF. The DNA for the CDR3 is TGTGCCACTGGACAAGCCTACGAGCAGTACTTC.

This rearrangement joins TRBV28 to TRBJ2-3, with TRBD2 matching over 7 bases. The V gene's germline CDR1 is MDHEN and CDR2 SYDVKM. V was pared by 3 bases and J by 2 bases, with 8 bases of the junction left unmatched. The CDR3 totals 16 residues. The CDR3, as DNA: TGTGCCAGCAGTTTGGGAGCGGGATATTTCACAGATACGCAGTATTTT. It codes for CASSLGAGYFTDTQYF.

The chain links TRBV6-1 to TRBJ1-2, with 7 bases matching TRBD1. The V gene end was trimmed by 2 bases and the J gene end by 3 bases; junction bases not matched to a gene: 3. This CDR3 spans 14 amino acids. CDR1 and CDR2 (germline): MNHNS, SASEGT. CDR3 loop: CASSEKGTDYGYTF. DNA of the CDR3: TGTGCCAGCAGTGAAAAAGGGACAGACTATGGCTACACCTTC.

This chain links TRBV3-1 (or the pseudogene TRBV3-2) with TRBJ2-7; TRBD2 is a possible D gene (5 bases). Trimming shortened V by 4 bases and J by 1 base, and 11 bases separated the two germline ends. The CDR3 totals 14 residues. Per the germline V gene, CDR1 is LGHDT and CDR2 is YNNKEL (reference sequence). The CDR3 sequence: CASSPRAVSYEQYF. The CDR3 DNA reads TGTGCCAGCAGCCCGCGGGCAGTTTCCTACGAGCAGTACTTC.

The chain is built from TRBV6-4 and TRBJ2-2; 8 bases line up with TRBD1. The CDR3 consists of 15 residues. The germline V gene encodes CDR1 MRHNA and CDR2 SNTAGT. Losses at the gene ends were 0 bases for V and 3 bases for J; bases not matched to a gene: 0. The CDR3 DNA is TGTGCCAGCAGTGACTCGGGACAGGACACCGGGGAGCTGTTTTTT. It encodes CASSDSGQDTGELFF.

In this sample, this clone turned up a few times. V gene TRBV2 combines with J gene TRBJ1-1; TRBD1 is a possible D gene (5 bases). Per germline, CDR1 SNHLY and CDR2 FYNNEI. CDR3 length: 15 residues. V was trimmed by 4 bases and J by 1 base, leaving 13 bases between them. The CDR3 is CASSVMGLTNTEAFF. CDR3 nucleotides: TGTGCCAGCAGTGTGATGGGACTTACGAACACTGAAGCTTTCTTT.

The rearrangement links TRBV7-9 to TRBJ1-2; 8 bases fit TRBD1. Trimming cost V 4 bases and J 7 bases; bases outside gene matches: 11. Germline V gives CDR1 SEHNR, CDR2 FQNEAQ (reference sequence). The CDR3 contains 15 residues. The CDR3 DNA reads as TGTGCCAGCAGCTCCCCGGTGCAGGGGGCGGGTGGCTACACCTTC. Its translation is CASSSPVQGAGGYTF.

The rearrangement links TRBV6-1 to TRBJ2-1, with a tentative D call TRBD1 (6 bases). The V end lost 3 bases, the J end lost 9 bases, and 24 bases lay between the germline ends. Germline CDR1 reads MNHNS; CDR2 reads SASEGT. The CDR3 consists of 17 residues. For the CDR3, the DNA is TGTGCCAGCAGTGAGGGACGAAACCAGGGGTGGTGGGGTGAGCAGTTCTTC. Translation: CASSEGRNQGWWGEQFF.

This chain links TRBV3-1 (or the pseudogene TRBV3-2) with TRBJ2-1, with 8 bases matching TRBD1. The CDR3 is 16 amino acids. The V gene's germline CDR1 is LGHDT and CDR2 YNNKEL (reference sequence). V was pared by 4 bases and J by 9 bases, with 14 bases of the junction left unmatched. In nucleotides, the CDR3 is TGTGCCAGCAGCCGGAGTGAGGCGGCAGGGGGCGGTGAGCAGTTCTTC. This gives the protein CASSRSEAAGGGEQFF.

The chain combines TRBV5-1 with TRBJ2-1, with TRBD2 matching over 10 bases. This CDR3 has 16 amino acids. In germline, CDR1 is SGHRS, CDR2 YFSETQ. V lost 0 bases, J lost 7 bases, and 7 bases stayed unmatched. CDR3 bases: TGCGCCAGCAGCTTGGTAACTAGCGGGACTTATAATGAGCAGTTCTTC. Translated, it gives CASSLVTSGTYNEQFF.

The V call is TRBV4-2, the J call TRBJ2-1; TRBD2 matches at 7 bases. Unmatched junction bases numbered 5, after V lost 1 base and J lost 8 bases. The CDR3 has 14 residues. Germline assignment: CDR1 LGHNA and CDR2 YNFKEQ. CDR3 amino acids: CASSQGLASDEQFF. CDR3 nucleotide sequence: TGTGCCAGCAGCCAAGGACTAGCTTCCGATGAGCAGTTCTTC.

This clone has more than one count but fewer than ten. The chain employs TRBV6-4 and TRBJ2-1, with TRBD2 matching 12 bases. Trimming removed 7 bases from V and 8 bases from J; junction bases left unmatched: 9. This CDR3 has 15 amino acids. The germline gives CDR1 MRHNA, CDR2 SNTAGT. Here the CDR3 reads CASTQTSGSGDEQFF. The CDR3 nucleotides are TGTGCCAGCACCCAGACTAGCGGGAGTGGGGATGAGCAGTTCTTC.

This chain uses TRBV15 with TRBJ1-3; possible D gene TRBD1, 5 bases. This CDR3 region has 15 residues. Trimming pared 4 bases from V and 2 bases from J, leaving 12 bases between. The germline V gene encodes CDR1 LNHNV and CDR2 YYDKDF (reference sequence). The CDR3 loop is CATSKGFGPGNTIYF. As DNA, the CDR3 is TGTGCCACCAGCAAGGGGTTCGGGCCTGGAAACACCATATATTTT.

The rearrangement links TRBV7-2 to TRBJ2-2, with D unresolved. Looked up from germline, CDR1 is SGHTA and CDR2 is FQGNSA. The CDR3 consists of 14 residues. Trimming removed 1 base from V and 3 bases from J, with 6 bases in between. CDR3 bases: TGTGCCAGCAGCTTAGTAACGGACACCGGGGAGCTGTTTTTT. Amino acid sequence: CASSLVTDTGELFF.

The chain combines TRBV5-5 with TRBJ1-1; 11 bases fit TRBD1. Germline-derived CDR1 and CDR2 are SGHKS and YYEKEE (reference sequence). The V and J ends lost 3 bases and 5 bases, in that order; junction bases with no gene match: 6. The CDR3 sequence is 15 residues long. Here the CDR3 DNA reads TGTGCCAGCAGCTCACAGGGACAGGGGGAAACTGAAGCTTTCTTT. Amino acids: CASSSQGQGETEAFF.